Listed here is a single TCR beta chain. CDR3 length: 12 amino acids. With 5 bases removed from V and 8 bases from J, the gap between germline ends came to 9 bases. Germline V gives CDR1 SGHVT, CDR2 SQSDAQ. The sample belongs to a study of shared T cell receptors in the human thymus. Measured with immunoSEQ multiplex PCR; TCRdb has only the in-frame clones, and not every one. The table lists 500,000 to 550,000 clones, about 80% of them singletons. These sequences were also reported in another study, on human thymus T cells.

This clonotype was obtained from a boy younger than two with a congenital heart defect. V is TRBV7-4 and J is TRBJ1-4; no firm D call. Sample: thymocytes. CDR3 residues: CASSPDFEKLFF. The CDR3 region has the DNA TGTGCCAGCAGCCCGGACTTCGAAAAACTGTTTTTT.